Listed below are T cell receptor beta chains from one sample, sequenced in a study of blood T cell repertoires in COVID-19. TCRdb keeps only in-frame clones here, not all; method: immunoSEQ multiplex PCR. This sample has some 190,000 clones; about 88% occur once, and the top ten carry 6.2%. Sequenced: peripheral blood. These receptor sequences come from a woman aged 40 to 55 who had recovered from COVID-19. Both conserved end residues are part of each CDR3. The D gene is left open where the match is weak. Only some rows state a clone size, as once, few, many or a class for expanded clones.

TRBD1 . TRBV29-1 CSVSQGAREKLFF
TRBD1 . TRBV27 CASKGPGQGADGYTF
. . TRBV28 CASSLNAGDEKLFF
TRBD1 few TRBV27 CASSSLGQGEPPLHF
TRBD2 . TRBV3-1/TRBV3-2 CASSFSGSRQETQYF
TRBD1 . TRBV5-1 CASSQKTGVTEAFF
. few TRBV4-2 CASSAAQETQYF
TRBD1 few TRBV6-5 CASSYSKGARGYTF
. . TRBV19 CASTPGGRETQYF
TRBD2 . TRBV9 CASSPGLVHEQYF
TRBD2 . TRBV19 CASSRGLAGVGKNIQYF
. . TRBV19 CASSIGGASAFF
. . TRBV19 CASSTFRGNTGELFF
. . TRBV21-1 CASSKSSGACSNQPQHF
. . TRBV29-1 CSVLLGTASTDTQYF
TRBD2 . TRBV2 CASSGTSAQETQYF
. . TRBV5-4 CASSLGLQGTEAFF
. once TRBV3-1/TRBV3-2 CASSQGPTENSPLHF
TRBD2 . TRBV19 CASSIVAGGGTDTQYF
TRBD1 . TRBV18 CASSIGTGRSETQYF
. few TRBV6-5 CASSYSIQTNNSPLHF
TRBD1 . TRBV5-1 CASSPGQGTDTQYF
TRBD2 . TRBV19 CASSTSTSVTRNTGELFF
. . TRBV24-1 CATSDYPRGGSSNQPQHF
TRBD1 . TRBV7-9 CASSWLGDSSLRDEQFF
. . TRBV7-9 CASSLRGTSYEQYF
TRBD1 . TRBV11-2 CASSFTGDVDEQYF
TRBD2 . TRBV27 CASSSLAGGTDTQYF
. . TRBV30 CAWSVQDNQPQHF
TRBD2 . TRBV7-8 CASSYSSGRSLETQYF
TRBD2 . TRBV10-3 CAIRDPGLAGASAGELFF
. . TRBV19 CASLPTGSGGNTIYF
TRBD2 . TRBV28 CASSLLLAGDGTDTQYF
. . TRBV5-4 CASSLEGGSADTQYF
. . TRBV28 CASSLVQDLYGYTF
. . TRBV18 CASSPAQDGYTF
. . TRBV20-1 CGAFVRGGYTF
TRBD2 once TRBV18 CASSPRLAGSTDTQYF
TRBD1 . TRBV4-3 CASSLRDRGGYEQYF
TRBD2 once TRBV7-9 CASSLTSGYEQYF
TRBD2 . TRBV19 CASSTPASGSYNEQFF
TRBD2 once TRBV9 CASSVAGEGNEQFF
. . TRBV27 CASTPRGIRNEKLFF
. . TRBV30 CAWGLNILGNEQFF